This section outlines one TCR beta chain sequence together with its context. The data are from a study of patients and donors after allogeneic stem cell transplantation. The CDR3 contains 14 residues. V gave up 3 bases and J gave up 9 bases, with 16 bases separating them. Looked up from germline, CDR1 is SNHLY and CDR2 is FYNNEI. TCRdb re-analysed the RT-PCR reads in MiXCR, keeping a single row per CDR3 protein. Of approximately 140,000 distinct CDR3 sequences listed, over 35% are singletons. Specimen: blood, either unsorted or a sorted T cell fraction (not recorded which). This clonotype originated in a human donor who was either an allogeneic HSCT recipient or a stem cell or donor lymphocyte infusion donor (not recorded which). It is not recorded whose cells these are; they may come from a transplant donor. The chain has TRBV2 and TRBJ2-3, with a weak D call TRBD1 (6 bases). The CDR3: CASSDSQGRLTQYF. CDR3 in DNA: TGTGCCAGCAGTGATTCACAGGGAAGACTAACGCAGTATTTT.